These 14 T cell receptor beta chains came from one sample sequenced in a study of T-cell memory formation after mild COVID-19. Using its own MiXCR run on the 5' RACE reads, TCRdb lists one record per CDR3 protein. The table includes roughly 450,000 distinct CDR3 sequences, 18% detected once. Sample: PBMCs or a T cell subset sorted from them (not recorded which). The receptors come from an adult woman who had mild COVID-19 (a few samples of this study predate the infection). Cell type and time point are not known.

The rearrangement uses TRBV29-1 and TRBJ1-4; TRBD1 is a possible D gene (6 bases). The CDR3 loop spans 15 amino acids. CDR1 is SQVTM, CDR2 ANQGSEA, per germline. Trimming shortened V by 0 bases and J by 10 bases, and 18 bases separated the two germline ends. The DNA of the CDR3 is TGCAGCGTTGAAGATCAGCAGGGGTGGTCAGGAAAACTGTTTTTT. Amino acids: CSVEDQQGWSGKLFF.

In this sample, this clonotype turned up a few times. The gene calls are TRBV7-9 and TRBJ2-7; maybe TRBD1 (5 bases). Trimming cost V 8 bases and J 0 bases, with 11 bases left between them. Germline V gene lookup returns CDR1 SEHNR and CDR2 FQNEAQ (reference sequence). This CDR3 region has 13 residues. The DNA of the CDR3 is TGTGCCAGCTGCAGGGATCCCTCCTACGAGCAGTACTTC. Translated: CASCRDPSYEQYF.

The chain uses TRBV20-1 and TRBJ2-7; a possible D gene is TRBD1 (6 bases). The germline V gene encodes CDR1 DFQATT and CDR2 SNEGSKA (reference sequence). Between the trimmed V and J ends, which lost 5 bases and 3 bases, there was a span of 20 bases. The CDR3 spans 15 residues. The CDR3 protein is CSAEPHAQGIYEQYF. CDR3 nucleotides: TGCAGTGCTGAGCCACACGCCCAGGGGATCTACGAGCAGTACTTC.

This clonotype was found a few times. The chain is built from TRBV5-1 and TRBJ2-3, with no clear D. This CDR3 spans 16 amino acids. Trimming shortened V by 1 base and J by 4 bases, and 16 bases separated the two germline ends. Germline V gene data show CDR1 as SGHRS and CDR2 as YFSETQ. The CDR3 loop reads CASSLYSRSPPDTQYF. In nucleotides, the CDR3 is TGCGCCAGCAGCTTGTATAGCCGGTCCCCCCCAGATACGCAGTATTTT.

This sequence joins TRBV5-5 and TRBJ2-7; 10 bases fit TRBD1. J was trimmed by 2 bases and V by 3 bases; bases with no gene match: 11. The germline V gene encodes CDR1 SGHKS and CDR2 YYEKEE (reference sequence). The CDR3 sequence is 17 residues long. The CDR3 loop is CASSWDPGQGFPYEQYF. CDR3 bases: TGTGCCAGCAGCTGGGACCCGGGACAGGGGTTCCCCTACGAGCAGTACTTC.

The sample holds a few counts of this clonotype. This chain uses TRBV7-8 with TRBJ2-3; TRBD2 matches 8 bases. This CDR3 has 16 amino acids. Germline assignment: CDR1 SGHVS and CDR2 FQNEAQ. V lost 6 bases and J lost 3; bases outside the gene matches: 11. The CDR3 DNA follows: TGTGCCAGCAGTTTAACGACGGGGGGGAGGACAGATACGCAGTATTTT. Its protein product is CASSLTTGGRTDTQYF.

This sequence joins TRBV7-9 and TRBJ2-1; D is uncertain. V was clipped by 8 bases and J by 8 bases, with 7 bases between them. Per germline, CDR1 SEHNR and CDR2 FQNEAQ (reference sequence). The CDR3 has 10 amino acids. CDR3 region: CASDGYEQFF. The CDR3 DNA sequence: TGTGCCAGCGACGGGTATGAGCAGTTCTTC.

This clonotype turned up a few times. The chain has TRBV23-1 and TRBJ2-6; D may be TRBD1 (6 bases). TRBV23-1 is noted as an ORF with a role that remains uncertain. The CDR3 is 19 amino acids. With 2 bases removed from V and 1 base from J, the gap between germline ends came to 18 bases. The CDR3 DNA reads TGCGCCAGCAGTCAAAGGATCGGACAGCTTGTTTCTGGGGCCAACGTCCTGACTTTC. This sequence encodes CASSQRIGQLVSGANVLTF.

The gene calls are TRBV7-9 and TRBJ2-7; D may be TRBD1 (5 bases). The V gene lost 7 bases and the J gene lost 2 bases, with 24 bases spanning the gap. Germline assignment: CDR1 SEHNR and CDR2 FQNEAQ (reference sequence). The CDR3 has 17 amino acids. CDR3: CASTFGSGHSSTYEQYF. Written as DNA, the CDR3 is TGTGCCAGCACCTTTGGGTCCGGACACTCATCAACCTACGAGCAGTACTTC.

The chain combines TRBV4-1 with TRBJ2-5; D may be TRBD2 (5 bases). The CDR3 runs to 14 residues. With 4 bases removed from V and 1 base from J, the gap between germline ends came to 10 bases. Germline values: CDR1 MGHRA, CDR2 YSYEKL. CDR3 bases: TGCGCCAGCAGCCCCTGGCTAGCCCAAGAGACCCAGTACTTC. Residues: CASSPWLAQETQYF.

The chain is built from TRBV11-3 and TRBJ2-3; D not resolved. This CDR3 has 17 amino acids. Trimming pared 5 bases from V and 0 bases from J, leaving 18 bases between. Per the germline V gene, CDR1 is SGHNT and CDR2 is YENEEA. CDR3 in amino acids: CASSPMRGSSSTDTQYF. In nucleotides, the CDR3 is TGTGCCAGCAGCCCGATGAGAGGTTCGTCGAGCACAGATACGCAGTATTTT. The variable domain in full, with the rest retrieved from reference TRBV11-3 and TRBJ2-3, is EAGVVQSPRYKIIEKKQPVAFWCNPISGHNTLYWYLQNLGQGPELLIRYENEEAVDDSQLPKDRFSAERLKGVDSTLKIQPAELGDSAVYLCASSPMRGSSSTDTQYFGPGTRLTVL.

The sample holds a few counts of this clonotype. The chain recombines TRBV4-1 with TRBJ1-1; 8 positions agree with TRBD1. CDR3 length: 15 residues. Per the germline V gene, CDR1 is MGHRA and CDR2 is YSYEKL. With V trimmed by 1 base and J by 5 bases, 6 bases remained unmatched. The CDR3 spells CASSQGVRDRTEAFF. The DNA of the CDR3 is TGCGCCAGCAGCCAAGGGGTCCGGGACAGGACTGAAGCTTTCTTT.

CDR3 bases: TGTGCCAGCAGCAAGGGACGCACAGATACGCAGTATTTT. Translation: CASSKGRTDTQYF. V is TRBV11-3 and J is TRBJ2-3, with D perhaps TRBD1 or TRBD2 (5 bases each). V was pared by 5 bases and J by 1 base, with 7 bases between. The CDR3 totals 13 residues. Germline CDR1 reads SGHNT; CDR2 reads YENEEA.

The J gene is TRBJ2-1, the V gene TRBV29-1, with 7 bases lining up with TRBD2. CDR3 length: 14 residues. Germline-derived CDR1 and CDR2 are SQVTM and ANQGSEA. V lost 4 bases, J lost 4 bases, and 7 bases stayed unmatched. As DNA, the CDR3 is TGCAGCGTTGGGGGTGGGGAGGGGTACAATGAGCAGTTCTTC. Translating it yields CSVGGGEGYNEQFF.